These 24 T cell receptor beta chains came from one sample sequenced in a study of long-term antiretroviral therapy in people with HIV. Assay version v3.0 of immunoSEQ was used, and it was run at survey level. The method was immunoSEQ multiplex PCR; TCRdb's version includes in-frame clones alone and lacks a portion of them. The sample has 15,000 to 20,000 clones, 75% to 95% seen once; the top ten hold approximately 9.5%. This material consisted of unsorted PBMCs, taken 3 years after starting antiretroviral therapy. These TCRs come from a man in his fifties or sixties with HIV.

The gene calls are TRBV6-5 and TRBJ2-3; D gene ambiguous. V lost 0 bases and J lost 5, with 6 bases in between. Germline lookup yields CDR1 MNHEY and CDR2 SVGAGI. The CDR3 runs to 13 residues. CDR3 amino acids: CASSYSSQDTQYF. The CDR3 DNA is TGTGCCAGCAGTTACTCCAGTCAAGATACGCAGTATTTT.

The DNA of the CDR3 is TGCGCCAGCAGTGATCAACAGTCCGCCTACGAGCAGTACTTC. Protein product: CASSDQQSAYEQYF. The chain carries TRBV10-1 and TRBJ2-7; no reliable D call. V lost 3 bases and J lost 2, with 11 bases in between. Looked up from germline, CDR1 is WNHNN and CDR2 is SYGVQD (reference sequence). The CDR3 consists of 14 residues.

Of note for this clone: An end of the junction differs from the germline gene, which may be a read error. This chain uses TRBV6-6 with TRBJ1-1; 10 bases are shared with TRBD1. The CDR3 contains 14 residues. Germline V lookup: CDR1 MNHNY, CDR2 SVGAGI (reference sequence). CDR3 bases: TGTGCCAGCACTTACCTGGGGACAGGGGCTGAAGCTTTCTTT. It codes for CASTYLGTGAEAFF.

V gene TRBV5-6 combines with J gene TRBJ1-3, with D hard to call. This CDR3 has 16 residues. Germline loops: CDR1 SGHDT, CDR2 YYEEEE. Trimming removed 1 base at V and 0 bases at J, with 11 bases between. This CDR3 reads CASSLLGQNSGNTIYF. In DNA, the CDR3 is TGTGCCAGCAGCTTGCTGGGTCAAAACTCTGGAAACACCATATATTTT.

This clone was seen once. The J gene is TRBJ2-7, the V gene TRBV27; TRBD1 aligns across 8 bases. This CDR3 region has 13 residues. Germline CDR1 and CDR2: MNHEY and SMNVEV (reference sequence). Trimming cost V 6 bases and J 5 bases; bases outside gene matches: 6. CDR3 nucleotide sequence: TGTGCCAGCAGGACAGGGGCTAGCAACGAGCAGTACTTC. This codes for CASRTGASNEQYF.

The chain joins TRBV5-6 to TRBJ2-3, with D perhaps given as TRBD1 or TRBD2 (5 bases each). The V end was cut by 0 bases, the J end by 3 bases, with 20 bases between. The CDR3 is made up of 18 amino acids. CDR1 SGHDT and CDR2 YYEEEE come from the germline V gene. CDR3 amino acids: CASSLDPGTSQRTDTQYF. Written as DNA, the CDR3 is TGTGCCAGCAGCTTGGACCCCGGGACCTCTCAGAGGACAGATACGCAGTATTTT.

The chain couples TRBV5-8 to TRBJ1-6, with TRBD1 matching 7 bases. CDR3 length: 14 residues. Losses at the gene ends were 0 bases for V and 6 bases for J; bases not matched to a gene: 0. Germline assignment: CDR1 SGHTS and CDR2 YDEGEE. As DNA, the CDR3 is TGTGCCAGCAGCTTGGGACAGGGTAATTCACCCCTCCACTTT. Translated, it gives CASSLGQGNSPLHF.

The V gene is TRBV27, the J gene TRBJ2-7; 7 bases map to TRBD1. CDR1 is MNHEY and CDR2 is SMNVEV in the germline V gene (reference sequence). V lost 7 bases and J lost 4; bases outside the gene matches: 7. The CDR3 consists of 13 residues. CDR3 sequence: CASMGVDRYEQYF. CDR3 DNA sequence: TGTGCCAGCATGGGGGTGGACAGGTACGAGCAGTACTTC.

The chain joins TRBV7-2 to TRBJ1-5; D remains unclear. Germline V gene sequence: CDR1 SGHTA, CDR2 FQGNSA. This CDR3 has 12 amino acids. The ends were cut back, 6 bases at V and 6 bases at J, with 9 bases in the middle. The CDR3 is CASSPFGQPQHF. The CDR3 nucleotides read TGTGCCAGCAGTCCTTTTGGTCAGCCCCAGCATTTT.

V and J are TRBV6-5 and TRBJ2-1, with 11 positions matching TRBD2. This CDR3 contains 14 residues. V lost 4 bases to trimming and J lost 5 bases; unmatched junction nucleotides: 1. In germline, CDR1 is MNHEY, CDR2 SVGAGI. CDR3 DNA sequence: TGTGCCAGCAGTTTGACTAGCGGGGACAATGAGCAGTTCTTC. Encoded protein: CASSLTSGDNEQFF.

The rearrangement joins TRBV5-6 to TRBJ1-3; D may be TRBD1 (5 bases). Germline lookup yields CDR1 SGHDT and CDR2 YYEEEE. Deletions cut 4 bases from V and 2 bases from J, with 10 bases between. The CDR3 has 14 residues. The DNA of the CDR3 is TGTGCCAGCAGCCTCCAGGGTGCTGGAAACACCATATATTTT. Translation gives CASSLQGAGNTIYF.

This chain uses TRBV11-2 with TRBJ2-2; a weak D match, TRBD1 (6 bases). V was shortened by 5 bases and J by 0 bases, with 16 bases between the two germline ends. The CDR3 spans 17 residues. The V gene's germline CDR1 is SGHAT and CDR2 FQNNGV. CDR3 sequence reads: CASSPSRQATNTGELFF. The CDR3 DNA reads TGTGCCAGCAGCCCGAGCCGACAGGCGACGAACACCGGGGAGCTGTTTTTT. Filled out from reference TRBV11-2 and TRBJ2-2, the complete variable domain reads EAGVAQSPRYKIIEKRQSVAFWCNPISGHATLYWYQQILGQGPKLLIQFQNNGVVDDSQLPKDRFSAERLKGVDSTLKIQPAKLEDSAVYLCASSPSRQATNTGELFFGEGSRLTVL.

This chain links TRBV5-4 with TRBJ2-3, with TRBD2 matching 8 bases. CDR1 and CDR2 (germline): SGHNT, YYREEE (reference sequence). The length of the CDR3 is 14 residues. V trimming: 3 bases; J trimming: 1 base; junction bases outside the gene matches: 1. CDR3 sequence (DNA): TGTGCCAGCAGCTCACTAGCGGGCACAGATACGCAGTATTTT. The encoded protein is CASSSLAGTDTQYF. Combining the CDR3 with reference TRBV5-4 and TRBJ2-3 gives the whole variable domain ETGVTQSPTHLIKTRGQQVTLRCSSQSGHNTVSWYQQALGQGPQFIFQYYREEENGRGNFPPRFSGLQFPNYSSELNVNALELDDSALYLCASSSLAGTDTQYFGPGTRLTVL.

This clone has only one observation. The CDR3 bases are TGTGCCAGCAGCTTACCGGGACTAGCGGAAGAGACCCAGTACTTC. Its translation: CASSLPGLAEETQYF. J is TRBJ2-5 and V is TRBV7-9, with 11 bases matching TRBD2. V trimming: 2 bases; J trimming: 3 bases; junction bases outside the gene matches: 2. This CDR3 has 15 amino acids. CDR1 SEHNR and CDR2 FQNEAQ come from the germline V gene (reference sequence).

The J gene is TRBJ2-6, the V gene TRBV7-8; tentatively, D is TRBD1 (6 bases). CDR3 length: 17 amino acids. CDR1 and CDR2 from the germline V gene are SGHVS and FQNEAQ. V was trimmed by 3 bases and J by 4 bases, leaving 16 bases between them. CDR3 region: CASSFTPGAGGANVLTF. The CDR3 region has the DNA TGTGCCAGCAGCTTTACACCAGGGGCGGGCGGGGCCAACGTCCTGACTTTC.

This chain uses TRBV10-2 with TRBJ2-2; D remains unclear. The CDR3 loop spans 11 amino acids. V gave up 3 bases and J gave up 7 bases, with 3 bases separating them. From germline, CDR1 is WSHSY and CDR2 SAAADI. CDR3 amino acids: CASSEGGELFF. CDR3 DNA sequence: TGCGCCAGCAGTGAAGGCGGGGAGCTGTTTTTT.

The J gene is TRBJ1-4, the V gene TRBV18; possibly TRBD1 for D (5 bases). The length of the CDR3 is 14 residues. V was cut by 3 bases and J by 7 bases, with 12 bases left in between. CDR1 KGHSH and CDR2 LQKENI come from the germline V gene. As DNA, the CDR3 is TGTGCCAGCTCACCTCGCCAGGGAGGTGAAAAACTGTTTTTT. Translating gives CASSPRQGGEKLFF.

The chain employs TRBV5-1 and TRBJ1-6; 9 positions match TRBD1. The CDR3 has 16 residues. Germline CDR1 is SGHRS and CDR2 is YFSETQ. The ends lost 3 bases at V and 6 bases at J; junction bases unmatched: 7. CDR3 sequence: CASSSAGTGFNSPLHF. CDR3 nucleotides: TGCGCCAGCAGCTCCGCCGGGACAGGGTTTAATTCACCCCTCCACTTT.

The chain employs TRBV28 and TRBJ2-7; tentative D call: TRBD2 (7 bases). CDR3 length equals 15 residues. CDR1 and CDR2 from the germline V gene are MDHEN and SYDVKM. The V end was cut by 2 bases, the J end by 3 bases, with 14 bases between. The CDR3 is CASSLGGASDYEQYF. CDR3 nucleotide sequence: TGTGCCAGCAGTTTAGGGGGGGCGAGTGACTACGAGCAGTACTTC.

The CDR3 is CASSLQQGAAYGYTF. The CDR3 nucleotides are TGCGCCAGCAGCTTGCAACAGGGGGCTGCCTATGGCTACACCTTC. The V and J genes are TRBV5-1 and TRBJ1-2; TRBD1 matches at 9 bases. The trim removed 1 base at V and 4 bases at J, leaving 5 bases unmatched. The CDR3 is 15 amino acids. CDR1 SGHRS and CDR2 YFSETQ come from the germline V gene.

The chain joins TRBV7-2 to TRBJ2-3; TRBD2 matches 8 bases. Unmatched junction bases numbered 6, after V lost 5 bases and J lost 2 bases. CDR1 and CDR2 (germline): SGHTA, FQGNSA. The CDR3 totals 15 residues. The CDR3 DNA follows: TGTGCCAGCAGCCATAGCGGGGCTAACACAGATACGCAGTATTTT. Its protein product is CASSHSGANTDTQYF.

This clone was picked up a small number of times. CDR3 nucleotides: TGCGCCAGCAGCTTGGGTACAGGGGAAAAATCTGGAAACACCATATATTTT. Translating gives CASSLGTGEKSGNTIYF. The chain uses TRBV5-1 and TRBJ1-3; 7 nucleotides align to TRBD1. The ends lost 0 bases at V and 1 base at J; junction bases unmatched: 7. Per germline, CDR1 SGHRS and CDR2 YFSETQ. The CDR3 runs 17 residues.

This clone has only one observation. This chain links TRBV20-1 with TRBJ1-1; D not resolved. This CDR3 is built from 11 residues. V was pared by 1 base and J by 3 bases, with 3 bases between. Germline lookup yields CDR1 DFQATT and CDR2 SNEGSKA (reference sequence). The CDR3 spells CSARGDTEAFF. The CDR3 DNA sequence: TGCAGTGCTAGAGGGGACACTGAAGCTTTCTTT.

This clone is deemed large. This chain connects TRBV14 to TRBJ1-4; D gene uncertain. Trimming cost V 0 bases and J 0 bases, with 5 bases left between them. The CDR3 runs 15 residues. Germline CDR1 is SGHDN and CDR2 is FVKESK. The CDR3 region is CASSQETATNEKLFF. Written as DNA, the CDR3 is TGTGCCAGCAGCCAAGAAACGGCAACTAATGAAAAACTGTTTTTT.